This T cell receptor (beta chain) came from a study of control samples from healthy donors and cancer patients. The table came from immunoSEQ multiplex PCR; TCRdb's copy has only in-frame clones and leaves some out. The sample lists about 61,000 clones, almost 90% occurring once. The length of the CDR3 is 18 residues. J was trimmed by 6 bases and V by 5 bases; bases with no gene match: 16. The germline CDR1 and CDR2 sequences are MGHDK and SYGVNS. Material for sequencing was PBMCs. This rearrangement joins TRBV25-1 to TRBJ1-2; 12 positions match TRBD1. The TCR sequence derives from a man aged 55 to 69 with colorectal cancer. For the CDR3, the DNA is TGTGCCAGCAGTAATGCCGGGACAGGGGGCCCGACCGGAGATGGCTACACCTTC. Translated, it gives CASSNAGTGGPTGDGYTF.